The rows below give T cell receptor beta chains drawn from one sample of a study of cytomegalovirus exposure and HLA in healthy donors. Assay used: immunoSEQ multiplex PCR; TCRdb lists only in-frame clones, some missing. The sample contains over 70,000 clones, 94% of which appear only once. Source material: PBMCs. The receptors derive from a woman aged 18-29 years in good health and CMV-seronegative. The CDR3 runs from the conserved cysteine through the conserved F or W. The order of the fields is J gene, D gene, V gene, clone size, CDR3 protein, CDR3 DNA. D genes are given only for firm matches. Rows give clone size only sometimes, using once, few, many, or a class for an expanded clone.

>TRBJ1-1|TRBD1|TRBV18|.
CASSPQGADTEAFF
TGTGCCAGCTCACCACAGGGGGCCGACACTGAAGCTTTCTTT
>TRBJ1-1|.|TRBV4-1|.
CASSHQLQGGTEAFF
TGCGCCAGCAGCCATCAACTCCAGGGTGGCACTGAAGCTTTCTTT
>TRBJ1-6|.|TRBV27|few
CASSFSNSPLHF
TGTGCCAGCAGTTTCTCGAATTCACCCCTCCACTTT
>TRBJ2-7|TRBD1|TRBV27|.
CASSYRGSEQYF
TGTGCCAGCAGTTACAGGGGTAGCGAGCAGTACTTC
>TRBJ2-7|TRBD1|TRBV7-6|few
CASSSPGQGLGEQYF
TGTGCCAGCAGCTCCCCGGGACAGGGGTTGGGCGAGCAGTACTTC
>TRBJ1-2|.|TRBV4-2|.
CASSAMYHGGDKRNYGYTF
TGTGCCAGCAGCGCTATGTATCACGGGGGAGATAAACGCAACTATGGCTACACCTTC
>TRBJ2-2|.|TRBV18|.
CASSPSGGPTGELFF
TGTGCCAGCTCACCCAGTGGGGGCCCCACCGGGGAGCTGTTTTTT
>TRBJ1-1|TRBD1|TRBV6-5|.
CASRIHRGETEAFF
TGTGCCAGCAGGATCCACAGGGGAGAGACTGAAGCTTTCTTT
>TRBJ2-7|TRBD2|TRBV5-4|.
CASSLGLVGNYEQYF
TGTGCCAGCAGCCTTGGACTAGTGGGGAACTACGAGCAGTACTTC
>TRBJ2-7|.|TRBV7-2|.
CASSLNLIYEQYF
TGTGCCAGCAGCTTAAACCTAATCTACGAGCAGTACTTC
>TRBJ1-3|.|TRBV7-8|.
CASSPRGISGNTIYF
TGTGCCAGCAGCCCACGCGGGATCTCTGGAAACACCATATATTTT
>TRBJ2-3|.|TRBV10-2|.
CASSEGGASTDTQYF
TGCGCCAGCAGTGAAGGCGGAGCAAGCACAGATACGCAGTATTTT
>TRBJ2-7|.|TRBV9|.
CASSALDSSYEQYF
TGTGCCAGCAGCGCGCTGGACAGTTCCTACGAGCAGTACTTC
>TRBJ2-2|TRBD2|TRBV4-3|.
CASSQDFRASGGAGTGELFF
TGCGCCAGCAGCCAAGACTTTCGGGCTAGCGGGGGGGCGGGCACCGGGGAGCTGTTTTTT
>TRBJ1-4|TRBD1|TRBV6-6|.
CASSQSGTGTNEKLFF
TGTGCCAGCAGTCAATCCGGGACAGGAACTAATGAAAAACTGTTTTTT
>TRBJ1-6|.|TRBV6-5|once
CASQDSYNSPLHF
TGTGCCAGCCAGGACAGCTATAATTCACCCCTCCACTTT
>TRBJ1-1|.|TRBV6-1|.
CASRLTGLMNTEAFF
TGTGCCAGTCGACTAACGGGACTTATGAACACTGAAGCTTTCTTT
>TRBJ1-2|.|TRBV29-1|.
CSVDSHSGGYTF
TGCAGCGTTGATAGTCACAGTGGGGGCTACACCTTC
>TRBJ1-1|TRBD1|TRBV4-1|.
CASSHATGGRTEAFF
TGCGCCAGCAGCCATGCTACAGGGGGCAGGACTGAAGCTTTCTTT
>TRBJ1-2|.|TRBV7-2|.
CASSLVPGGRGNGYTF
TGTGCCAGCAGCTTAGTACCCGGGGGGAGGGGTAATGGCTACACCTTC
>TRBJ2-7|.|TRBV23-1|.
CASSLPPNRDHYEQYF
TGCGCCAGCAGTCTACCCCCGAACAGGGACCACTACGAGCAGTACTTC
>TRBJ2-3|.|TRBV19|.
CASTLTPLVTADTQYF
TGTGCCAGTACCCTCACCCCACTAGTTACCGCAGATACGCAGTATTTT
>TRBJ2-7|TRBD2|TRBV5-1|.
CASSLSGGGYEQYF
TGCGCCAGCAGCTTGTCGGGGGGGGGCTACGAGCAGTACTTC
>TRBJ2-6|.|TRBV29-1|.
CSVLGANVLTF
TGCAGCGTTCTGGGGGCCAACGTCCTGACTTTC
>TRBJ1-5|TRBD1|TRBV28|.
CASSQDRAPRQPQHF
TGTGCCAGCAGTCAGGACAGGGCCCCTCGTCAGCCCCAGCATTTT
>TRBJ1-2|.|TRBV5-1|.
CASSFDFSGYTF
TGCGCCAGCAGCTTTGACTTCTCTGGCTACACCTTC
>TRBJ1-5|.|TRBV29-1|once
CSVGDGSQPQHF
TGCAGCGTGGGAGACGGGAGTCAGCCCCAGCATTTT
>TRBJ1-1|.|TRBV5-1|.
CASSLDRAFF
TGCGCCAGCAGCTTGGATCGAGCTTTCTTT
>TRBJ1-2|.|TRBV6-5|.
CASSQLRTSSGYTF
TGTGCCAGCAGTCAATTAAGGACTAGCAGCGGCTACACCTTC
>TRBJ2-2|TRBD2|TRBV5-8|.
CASSSGLAVNTGELFF
TGTGCCAGCAGCTCCGGACTAGCGGTAAACACCGGGGAGCTGTTTTTT
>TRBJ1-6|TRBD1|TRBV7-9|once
CASSPPSGGNSPLHF
TGTGCCAGCAGCCCCCCGTCAGGGGGCAATTCACCCCTCCACTTT
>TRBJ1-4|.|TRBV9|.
CASRGGANEKLFF
TGTGCCAGCAGAGGGGGGGCTAATGAAAAACTGTTTTTT
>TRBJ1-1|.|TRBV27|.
CASSPVPGGTEAFF
TGTGCCAGCAGTCCAGTGCCGGGGGGCACTGAAGCTTTCTTT
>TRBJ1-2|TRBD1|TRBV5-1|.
CASNPGQGTINYGYTF
TGCGCCAGCAACCCGGGACAGGGGACAATTAACTATGGCTACACCTTC
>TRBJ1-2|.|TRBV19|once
CASSISSYGYTF
TGTGCCAGTAGTATTTCCTCCTATGGCTACACCTTC
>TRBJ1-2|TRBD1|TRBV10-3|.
CAISESGTGTYGYTF
TGTGCCATCAGTGAGTCGGGGACAGGGACCTATGGCTACACCTTC
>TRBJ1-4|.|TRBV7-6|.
CASSLRRRVNEKLFF
TGTGCCAGCAGCCTTCGGAGAAGAGTTAATGAAAAACTGTTTTTT
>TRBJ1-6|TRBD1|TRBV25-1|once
CASGQGAENSPLHF
TGTGCCAGCGGACAGGGGGCAGAAAATTCACCCCTCCACTTT
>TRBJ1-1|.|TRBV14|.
CASSQEGRENTEAFF
TGTGCCAGCAGCCAAGAGGGTCGGGAGAACACTGAAGCTTTCTTT
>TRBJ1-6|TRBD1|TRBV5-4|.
CASSLATGGFSYNSPLHF
TGTGCCAGCAGCTTGGCGACAGGGGGGTTCTCCTATAATTCACCCCTCCACTTT
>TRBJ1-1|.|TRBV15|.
CATSRDRLGGLHTEAFF
TGTGCCACCAGCAGAGATAGGCTGGGGGGGCTTCACACTGAAGCTTTCTTT
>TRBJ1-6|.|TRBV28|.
CASSPQVENSPLHF
TGTGCCAGCAGTCCGCAGGTAGAAAATTCACCCCTCCACTTT
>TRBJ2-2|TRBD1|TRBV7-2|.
CASSLLKQGASAGELFF
TGTGCCAGCAGCTTACTAAAACAGGGGGCTTCCGCCGGGGAGCTGTTTTTT
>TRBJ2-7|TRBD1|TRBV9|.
CASGQADEQYF
TGTGCCAGCGGACAGGCAGACGAGCAGTACTTC